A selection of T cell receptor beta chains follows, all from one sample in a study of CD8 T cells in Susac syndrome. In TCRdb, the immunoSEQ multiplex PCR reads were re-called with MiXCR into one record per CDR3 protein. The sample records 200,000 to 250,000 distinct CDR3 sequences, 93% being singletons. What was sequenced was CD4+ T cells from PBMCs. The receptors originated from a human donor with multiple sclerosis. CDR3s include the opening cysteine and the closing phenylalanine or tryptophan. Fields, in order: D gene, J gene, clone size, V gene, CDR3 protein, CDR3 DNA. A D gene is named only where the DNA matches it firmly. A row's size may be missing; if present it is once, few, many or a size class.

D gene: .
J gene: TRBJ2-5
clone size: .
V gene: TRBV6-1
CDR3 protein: CASSGGLEETQYF
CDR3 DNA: TGTGCCAGCAGTGGGGGGCTAGAGGAGACCCAGTACTTC

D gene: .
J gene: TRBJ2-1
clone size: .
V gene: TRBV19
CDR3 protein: CASSGLGSGDNEQFF
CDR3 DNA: TGTGCCAGTAGTGGGCTCGGGAGTGGCGACAATGAGCAGTTCTTC

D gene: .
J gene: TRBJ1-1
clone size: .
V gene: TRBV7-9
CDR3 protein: CASSLSSGVNTEAFF
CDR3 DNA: TGTGCCAGCAGCTTATCCTCGGGGGTGAACACTGAAGCTTTCTTT

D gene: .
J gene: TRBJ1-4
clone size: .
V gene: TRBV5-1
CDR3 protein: CASSLAGLKEKLFF
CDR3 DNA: TGCGCCAGCAGCTTGGCAGGATTAAAGGAAAAACTGTTTTTT

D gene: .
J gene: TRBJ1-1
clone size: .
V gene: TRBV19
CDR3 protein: CASSHTRQRIDSAFF
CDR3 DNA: TGTGCCAGTAGCCATACCCGACAGCGGATCGACTCGGCTTTCTTT

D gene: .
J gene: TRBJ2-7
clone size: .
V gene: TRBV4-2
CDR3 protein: CASSQGEVTGEQYF
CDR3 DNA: TGTGCCAGCAGCCAAGGTGAGGTTACGGGCGAGCAGTACTTC

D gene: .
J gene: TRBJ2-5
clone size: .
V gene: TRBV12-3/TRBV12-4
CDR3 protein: CASSTSSQETQYF
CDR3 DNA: TGTGCCAGCTCCACTAGCTCCCAAGAGACCCAGTACTTC

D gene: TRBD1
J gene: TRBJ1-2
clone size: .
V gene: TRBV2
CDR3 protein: CASRIQGVGYTF
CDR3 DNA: TGTGCCAGCAGGATACAGGGGGTTGGCTACACCTTC

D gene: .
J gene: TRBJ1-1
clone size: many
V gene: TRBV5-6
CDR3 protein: CASSLNTEAFF
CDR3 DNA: TGTGCCAGCAGTCTGAACACTGAAGCTTTCTTT

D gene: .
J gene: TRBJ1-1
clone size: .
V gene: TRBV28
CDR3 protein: CASSRTLTEAFF
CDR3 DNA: TGTGCCAGCAGTAGGACCCTCACTGAAGCTTTCTTT

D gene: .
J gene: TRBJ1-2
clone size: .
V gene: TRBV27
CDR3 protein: CASRLTRDTYWGYTF
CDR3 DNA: TGTGCCAGCAGACTAACCCGGGACACTTACTGGGGCTACACCTTC

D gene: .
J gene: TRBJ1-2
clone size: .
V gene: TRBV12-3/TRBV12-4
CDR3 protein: CASSRTAPPANYGYTF
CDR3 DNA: TGTGCCAGCAGTAGGACAGCCCCACCAGCTAACTATGGCTACACCTTC

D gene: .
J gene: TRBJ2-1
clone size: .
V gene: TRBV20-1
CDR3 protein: CSARDRDWANEQFF
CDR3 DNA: TGCAGTGCTAGAGACCGGGACTGGGCCAATGAGCAGTTCTTC

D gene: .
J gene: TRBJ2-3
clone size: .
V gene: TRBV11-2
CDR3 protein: CASTGGGGRTDTQYF
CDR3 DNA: TGTGCCAGCACCGGGGGAGGGGGAAGGACAGATACGCAGTATTTT

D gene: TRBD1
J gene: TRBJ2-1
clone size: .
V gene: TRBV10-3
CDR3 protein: CAISAGQGRDEQFF
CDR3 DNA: TGTGCCATCAGTGCCGGACAGGGGCGCGATGAGCAGTTCTTC

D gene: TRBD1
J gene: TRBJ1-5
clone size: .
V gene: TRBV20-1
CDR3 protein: CSAREPGTAHQPQHF
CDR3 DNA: TGCAGTGCTAGAGAGCCCGGGACAGCTCATCAGCCCCAGCATTTT

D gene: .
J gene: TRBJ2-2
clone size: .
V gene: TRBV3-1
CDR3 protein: CASSQQRVTGELFF
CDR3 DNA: TGTGCCAGCAGCCAGCAGCGGGTCACCGGGGAGCTGTTTTTT

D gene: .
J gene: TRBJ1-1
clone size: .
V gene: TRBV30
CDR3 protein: CAWNTGTDDEAFF
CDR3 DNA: TGTGCCTGGAATACGGGGACGGACGATGAAGCTTTCTTT

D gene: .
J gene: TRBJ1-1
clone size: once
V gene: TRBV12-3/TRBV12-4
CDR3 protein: CASSPVDTEAFF
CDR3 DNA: TGTGCCAGCAGCCCCGTGGACACTGAAGCTTTCTTT

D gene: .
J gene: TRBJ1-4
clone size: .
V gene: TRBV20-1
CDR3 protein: CSARDPGSNEKLFF
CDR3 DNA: TGCAGTGCTAGAGATCCTGGAAGTAATGAAAAACTGTTTTTT

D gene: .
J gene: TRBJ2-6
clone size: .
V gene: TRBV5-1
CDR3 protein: CASSLDPGTGFGANVLTF
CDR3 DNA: TGCGCCAGCAGCTTGGATCCAGGCACCGGGTTTGGGGCCAACGTCCTGACTTTC

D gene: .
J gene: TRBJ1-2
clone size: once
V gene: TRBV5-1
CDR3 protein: CASRDSSNYGYTF
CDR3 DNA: TGCGCCAGCAGAGACAGCTCTAACTATGGCTACACCTTC

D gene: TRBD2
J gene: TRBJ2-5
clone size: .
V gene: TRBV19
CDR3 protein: CASRTSGSGQTQYF
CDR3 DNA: TGTGCCAGTAGGACGAGCGGGAGCGGTCAGACCCAGTACTTC

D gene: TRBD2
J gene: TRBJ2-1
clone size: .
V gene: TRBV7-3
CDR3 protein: CASSLKSGAGLAGSYNEQFF
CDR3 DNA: TGTGCCAGCAGCTTAAAATCAGGGGCCGGCCTAGCGGGATCGTACAATGAGCAGTTCTTC

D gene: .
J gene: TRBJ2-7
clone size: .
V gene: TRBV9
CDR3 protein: CASSVTVVGEQYF
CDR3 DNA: TGTGCCAGCAGCGTGACAGTAGTGGGCGAGCAGTACTTC

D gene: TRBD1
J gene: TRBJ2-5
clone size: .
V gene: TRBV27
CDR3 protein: CASSLSIPGQAGQETQYF
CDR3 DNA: TGTGCCAGCAGTTTATCCATTCCCGGACAGGCTGGACAAGAGACCCAGTACTTC

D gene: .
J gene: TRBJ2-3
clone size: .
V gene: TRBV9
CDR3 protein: CASSVVPLPDTQYF
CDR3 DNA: TGTGCCAGCAGCGTAGTACCTCTCCCAGATACGCAGTATTTT

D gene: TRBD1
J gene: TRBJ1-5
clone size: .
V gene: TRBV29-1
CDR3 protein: CSAITGASNQPQHF
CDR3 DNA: TGCAGCGCTATAACAGGGGCTAGCAATCAGCCCCAGCATTTT

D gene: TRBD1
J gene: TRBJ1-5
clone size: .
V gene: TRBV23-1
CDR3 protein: CASSQSQSGTGDCNQPQHF
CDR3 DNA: TGCGCCAGCAGTCAATCACAGTCCGGGACAGGGGATTGCAATCAGCCCCAGCATTTT

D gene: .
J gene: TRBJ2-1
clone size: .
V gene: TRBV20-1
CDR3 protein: CSARETVSEQFF
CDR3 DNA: TGCAGTGCTAGGGAGACAGTGTCTGAGCAGTTCTTC

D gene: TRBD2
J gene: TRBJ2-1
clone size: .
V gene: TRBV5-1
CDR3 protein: CASSLVAGEGNEQFF
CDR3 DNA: TGCGCCAGCAGCTTGGTCGCGGGAGAAGGGAATGAGCAGTTCTTC

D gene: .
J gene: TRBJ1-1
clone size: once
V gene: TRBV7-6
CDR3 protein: CASSLGTGAHTEAFF
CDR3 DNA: TGTGCCAGCAGCTTAGGTACGGGAGCCCACACTGAAGCTTTCTTT

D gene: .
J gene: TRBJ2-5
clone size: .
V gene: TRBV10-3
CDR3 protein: CAISDRENRGQETQYF
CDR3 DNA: TGTGCCATCAGCGATCGGGAGAATAGGGGCCAAGAGACCCAGTACTTC

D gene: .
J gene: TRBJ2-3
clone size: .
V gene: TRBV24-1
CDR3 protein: CATSDRKGPSTDTQYF
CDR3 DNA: TGTGCCACCAGTGATCGCAAGGGTCCAAGCACAGATACGCAGTATTTT

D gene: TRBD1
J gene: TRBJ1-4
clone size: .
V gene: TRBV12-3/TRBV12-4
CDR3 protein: CASSPGGTNEKLFF
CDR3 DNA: TGTGCCAGCAGTCCAGGGGGAACTAATGAAAAACTGTTTTTT

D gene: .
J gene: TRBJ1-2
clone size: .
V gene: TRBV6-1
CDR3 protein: CASSGTGGYTF
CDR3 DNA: TGTGCCAGCAGTGGGACGGGTGGCTACACCTTC

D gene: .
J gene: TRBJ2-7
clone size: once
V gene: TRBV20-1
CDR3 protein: CSARFPGYEQYF
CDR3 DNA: TGCAGTGCTAGGTTCCCCGGATACGAGCAGTACTTC

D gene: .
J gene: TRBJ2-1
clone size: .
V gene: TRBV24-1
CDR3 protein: CATSDYSGAPYNEQFF
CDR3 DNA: TGTGCCACCAGTGATTATTCGGGAGCCCCCTACAATGAGCAGTTCTTC

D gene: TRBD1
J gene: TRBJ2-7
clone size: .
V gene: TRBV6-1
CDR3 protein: CASSAQRDRGRYEQYF
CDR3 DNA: TGTGCCAGCAGTGCCCAACGGGACAGGGGGAGATACGAGCAGTACTTC

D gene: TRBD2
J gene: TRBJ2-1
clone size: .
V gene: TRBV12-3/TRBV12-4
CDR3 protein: CASSPGTSGTNEQFF
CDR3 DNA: TGTGCCAGCAGTCCCGGGACTAGCGGGACCAATGAGCAGTTCTTC

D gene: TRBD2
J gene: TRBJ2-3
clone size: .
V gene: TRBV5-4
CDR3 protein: CASSLETAGGEQYF
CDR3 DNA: TGTGCCAGCAGCTTGGAGACCGCGGGAGGGGAGCAGTATTTT

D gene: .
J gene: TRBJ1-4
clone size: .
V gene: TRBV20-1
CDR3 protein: CSASRSNEKLFF
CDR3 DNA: TGCAGTGCTAGCCGCAGCAATGAAAAACTGTTTTTT

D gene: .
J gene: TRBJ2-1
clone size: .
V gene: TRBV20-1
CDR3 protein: CSARGQGNALREQFF
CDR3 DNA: TGCAGTGCTAGAGGGCAGGGGAATGCTCTGCGCGAGCAGTTCTTC

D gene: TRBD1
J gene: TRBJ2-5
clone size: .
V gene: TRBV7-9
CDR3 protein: CASRLTPGQKETQYF
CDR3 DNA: TGTGCCAGCAGACTTACGCCGGGACAGAAGGAGACCCAGTACTTC